The 27 T cell receptor beta chains given below trace back to one sample, sequenced in a study of T cell changes during pregnancy in multiple sclerosis. Produced via immunoSEQ multiplex PCR; TCRdb's table is partial and in-frame only. Seen here are tens of thousands of clones, roughly nine tenths observed once, and the top ten hold 0.15% to 0.25%. The input for sequencing was CD4+ T cells from peripheral blood mononuclear cells, taken in the second trimester of pregnancy. Receptor source: a female donor with multiple sclerosis, enrolled in a pregnancy study.

In the case of this clone: The same CDR3 arises from other DNA sequences in this sample as well. The rearrangement uses TRBV18 and TRBJ1-4; D perhaps matches TRBD1 (5 bases). The V gene lost 3 bases and the J gene lost 5 bases, with 10 bases spanning the gap. Germline V CDR1 and CDR2: KGHSH, LQKENI. The CDR3 spans 14 residues. The CDR3 region is CASSPGQDNEKLFF. In DNA, the CDR3 is TGTGCCAGCTCACCGGGGCAAGACAATGAAAAACTGTTTTTT.

This chain links TRBV29-1 with TRBJ2-2, with TRBD2 identical over 8 bases. V trimming: 7 bases; J trimming: 1 base; junction bases outside the gene matches: 14. The CDR3 totals 17 residues. Germline CDR1 SQVTM, CDR2 ANQGSEA. DNA of the CDR3: TGCAGCGAAGATCGGACTAGCCCGCGTTGGAACACCGGGGAGCTGTTTTTT. Translating it yields CSEDRTSPRWNTGELFF.

The genes are TRBV30 and TRBJ1-2; TRBD1 matches 7 bases. The J segment lost 2 bases and the V segment lost 0 bases, leaving 6 bases of the junction unmatched. This CDR3 has 15 residues. Germline V CDR1 and CDR2: GTSNPN, SVGIG (reference sequence). For the CDR3, the DNA is TGTGCCTGGAGTGTAGAGGACAGGAGCAACTATGGCTACACCTTC. Protein product: CAWSVEDRSNYGYTF.

The CDR3 bases are TGTGCCAGCAGCCTCAGGGAGGGAGACAATGAGCAGTTCTTC. Its protein product is CASSLREGDNEQFF. V gene TRBV4-2 combines with J gene TRBJ2-1; 7 bases agree with TRBD2. The germline V gene encodes CDR1 LGHNA and CDR2 YNFKEQ. The CDR3 spans 14 residues. Trimming at V came to 4 bases and at J to 5 bases, leaving 5 bases not matched to a gene.

This clone was counted a few times. The chain joins TRBV6-1 to TRBJ2-2; 9 nucleotides line up with TRBD2. J gave up 5 bases and V 6 bases, and 7 bases lay outside the gene matches. Germline V gene lookup returns CDR1 MNHNS and CDR2 SASEGT. There are 15 residues in the CDR3. The CDR3 protein is CASSSAGGGTGELFF. As DNA, the CDR3 is TGTGCCAGCAGCTCAGCGGGGGGAGGGACCGGGGAGCTGTTTTTT.

This rearrangement joins TRBV29-1 to TRBJ2-1, with D perhaps TRBD1 (6 bases). Trimming stripped 4 bases from V and 4 bases from J, with 11 bases between. The CDR3 is 13 residues long. The germline V gene encodes CDR1 SQVTM and CDR2 ANQGSEA. In nucleotides, the CDR3 is TGCAGCGTTGGACAGGCGCCTTACAATGAGCAGTTCTTC. Translation: CSVGQAPYNEQFF.

The V and J genes are TRBV7-3 and TRBJ2-2; 10 bases are shared with TRBD1. The CDR3 is made up of 16 amino acids. The V and J ends lost 5 bases and 2 bases, in that order; junction bases with no gene match: 5. Germline V gives CDR1 SGHTA, CDR2 FQGTGA. CDR3 nucleotides: TGTGCCAGCAGCCCGACAGGGGGCCTTAACACCGGGGAGCTGTTTTTT. Its protein product is CASSPTGGLNTGELFF.

V usage is TRBV6-5 and J usage is TRBJ2-7; a possible D gene is TRBD2 (6 bases). Per germline, CDR1 MNHEY and CDR2 SVGAGI. The CDR3 extends over 14 amino acids. V was pared by 6 bases and J by 4 bases, with 16 bases between. The CDR3 DNA reads TGTGCCAGCAGCAGGGACGGGGGATTTTACGAGCAGTACTTC. This codes for CASSRDGGFYEQYF.

This clone was observed a few times. The chain links TRBV7-2 to TRBJ1-5, with TRBD1 matching 10 bases. Germline V lookup: CDR1 SGHTA, CDR2 FQGNSA. This CDR3 spans 17 amino acids. V was pared by 5 bases and J by 5 bases, with 12 bases of the junction left unmatched. The CDR3 region is CASSERDRGSIHQPQHF. The CDR3 DNA reads as TGTGCCAGCAGCGAGAGGGACAGGGGAAGTATCCATCAGCCCCAGCATTTT.

This chain links TRBV5-4 with TRBJ1-1; D possibly corresponds to TRBD1 (6 bases). V lost 10 bases to trimming and J lost 1 base, with 11 bases between them. Germline V gene data show CDR1 as SGHNT and CDR2 as YYREEE (reference sequence). CDR3 length: 12 residues. The CDR3 region has the DNA TGTGCCTATGGACAGCCGAACACTGAAGCTTTCTTT. It encodes CAYGQPNTEAFF.

In DNA, the CDR3 is TGTGCCAGCAGCCCCCCAGGGGCCTATGGCTACACCTTC. Its protein product is CASSPPGAYGYTF. The rearrangement uses TRBV28 and TRBJ1-2, with TRBD1 as a possible D gene (6 bases). The V gene's germline CDR1 is MDHEN and CDR2 SYDVKM. V lost 6 bases and J 4 bases, leaving 12 bases between the germline ends. CDR3 length: 13 amino acids.

The chain combines TRBV5-6 with TRBJ2-7; 12 bases map to TRBD2. The CDR3 sequence is 16 residues long. The germline V gene encodes CDR1 SGHDT and CDR2 YYEEEE. The V segment lost 4 bases and the J segment 5 bases; nucleotides outside the gene matches: 10. CDR3 in DNA: TGTGCCAGCAGCCCATGGACTAGCGGGAACACCCACGAGCAGTACTTC. It yields the protein CASSPWTSGNTHEQYF. The full variable domain, completed using reference TRBV5-6 and TRBJ2-7, is DAGVTQSPTHLIKTRGQQVTLRCSPKSGHDTVSWYQQALGQGPQFIFQYYEEEERQRGNFPDRFSGHQFPNYSSELNVNALLLGDSALYLCASSPWTSGNTHEQYFGPGTRLTVT.

The V gene is TRBV5-1, the J gene TRBJ2-7; D is ambiguous. CDR1 is SGHRS, CDR2 YFSETQ, per germline. This CDR3 spans 15 amino acids. V was shortened by 3 bases and J by 2 bases, with 15 bases between the two germline ends. The CDR3 region is CASSWKTELTYEQYF. The CDR3 bases are TGCGCCAGCAGCTGGAAAACAGAGCTAACCTACGAGCAGTACTTC.

V is TRBV6-4 and J is TRBJ2-2; TRBD2 matches 7 bases. The CDR3 length is 15 residues. The germline gives CDR1 MRHNA, CDR2 SNTAGT. With 5 bases clipped from V and 6 bases from J, the junction kept 9 bases outside the gene matches. For the CDR3, the DNA is TGTGCCAGCAGTCTTAGCGGGTCCTCGTCCGGGGAGCTGTTTTTT. Protein product: CASSLSGSSSGELFF.

The chain uses TRBV6-1 and TRBJ1-5; D is undetermined. V shed 4 bases and J shed 4 bases, with 14 bases lying between them. Germline CDR1 and CDR2: MNHNS and SASEGT. CDR3 length equals 15 residues. DNA of the CDR3: TGTGCCAGCAGTGCGGAGCTTTTTGAGAATCAGCCCCAGCATTTT. Amino acid sequence: CASSAELFENQPQHF.

The genes are TRBV6-5 and TRBJ1-2; 8 nucleotides agree with TRBD1. CDR3 length: 15 amino acids. Germline CDR1 MNHEY, CDR2 SVGAGI. The V gene end was trimmed by 0 bases and the J gene end by 4 bases; junction bases not matched to a gene: 4. The CDR3 nucleotides read TGTGCCAGCAGTTACTCGGGGGACAGGATCTATGGCTACACCTTC. Translating gives CASSYSGDRIYGYTF.

The CDR3 coding sequence is TGTGCCAGCAGTCCTGTAACAGGGAGATCACCCCTCCACTTT. Protein: CASSPVTGRSPLHF. V gene TRBV27 combines with J gene TRBJ1-6, with D perhaps matching TRBD1 (6 bases). This CDR3 has 14 amino acids. In germline, CDR1 is MNHEY, CDR2 SMNVEV (reference sequence). V was shortened by 5 bases and J by 10 bases, with 15 bases between the two germline ends.

V and J are TRBV27 and TRBJ2-1; 10 bases agree with TRBD2. Germline V gene lookup returns CDR1 MNHEY and CDR2 SMNVEV (reference sequence). This CDR3 contains 16 residues. The J segment lost 4 bases and the V segment lost 1 base, leaving 4 bases of the junction unmatched. The CDR3 DNA is TGTGCCAGCAGTTTATGGAGGACTAGCGGATACAATGAGCAGTTCTTC. Translating gives CASSLWRTSGYNEQFF.

The chain carries TRBV28 and TRBJ1-2; D is perhaps TRBD1 (6 bases). CDR1 is MDHEN, CDR2 SYDVKM, per germline. Trimming took off 5 bases at V and 2 bases at J, with 12 bases between the two ends. This CDR3 contains 14 residues. The CDR3 region has the DNA TGTGCCAGCAGTCGCGTGGGACAAAACTATGGCTACACCTTC. The encoded protein is CASSRVGQNYGYTF.

The gene calls are TRBV6-6 and TRBJ2-7, with 10 bases that match TRBD1. The germline CDR1 and CDR2 sequences are MNHNY and SVGAGI (reference sequence). J was trimmed by 3 bases and V by 3 bases; bases with no gene match: 5. The CDR3 consists of 15 residues. CDR3 nucleotide sequence: TGTGCCAGCAGTTATTCGGGACAGGGGATCTACGAGCAGTACTTC. This encodes CASSYSGQGIYEQYF.

The chain employs TRBV19 and TRBJ1-4, with D perhaps matching TRBD1 (5 bases). The CDR3 loop spans 11 amino acids. Germline assignment: CDR1 LNHDA and CDR2 SQIVND (reference sequence). V was trimmed by 10 bases and J by 8 bases, leaving 11 bases between them. The CDR3 loop reads CAKGGVEKLFF. The CDR3 nucleotides read TGTGCCAAAGGAGGGGTGGAAAAACTGTTTTTT. Based on the CDR3 plus reference TRBV19 and TRBJ1-4, the full variable domain is DGGITQSPKYLFRKEGQNVTLSCEQNLNHDAMYWYRQDPGQGLRLIYYSQIVNDFQKGDIAEGYSVSREKKESFPLTVTSAQKNPTAFYLCAKGGVEKLFFGSGTQLSVL.

CDR3 region: CAISLTGDSTDTQYF. CDR3 nucleotide sequence: TGTGCCATCAGCCTAACAGGGGATAGCACAGATACGCAGTATTTT. The chain recombines TRBV10-3 with TRBJ2-3, with 7 bases matching TRBD1. CDR3 length equals 15 residues. Unmatched junction bases numbered 6, after V lost 6 bases and J lost 0 bases. The V gene's germline CDR1 is ENHRY and CDR2 SYGVKD.

The chain combines TRBV7-2 with TRBJ2-7; TRBD1 aligns across 7 bases. CDR3 length: 14 amino acids. V was pared by 3 bases and J by 0 bases, with 2 bases of the junction left unmatched. Per germline, CDR1 SGHTA and CDR2 FQGNSA. The CDR3 coding sequence is TGTGCCAGCAGCTTCGGGACAGCCTCCTACGAGCAGTACTTC. Amino acids: CASSFGTASYEQYF. The full variable domain, with the rest looked up from reference TRBV7-2 and TRBJ2-7, is GAGVSQSPSNKVTEKGKDVELRCDPISGHTALYWYRQSLGQGLEFLIYFQGNSAPDKSGLPSDRFSAERTGGSVSTLTIQRTQQEDSAVYLCASSFGTASYEQYFGPGTRLTVT.

The CDR3 reads CASSPPPRGTSGAERAYEQYF. In DNA, the CDR3 is TGTGCCAGCAGTCCCCCTCCCAGGGGGACTAGCGGGGCCGAGAGGGCATACGAGCAGTACTTC. The rearrangement links TRBV27 to TRBJ2-7; 13 positions match TRBD2. The length of the CDR3 is 21 residues. From germline, CDR1 is MNHEY and CDR2 SMNVEV (reference sequence). V gave up 5 bases and J gave up 4 bases; unmatched junction bases: 23.

The chain combines TRBV5-1 with TRBJ2-2; the match to TRBD1 covers 11 bases. Trimming took 7 bases from V and 5 from J; bases not matched to a gene: 1. The length of the CDR3 is 13 residues. The germline CDR1 and CDR2 sequences are SGHRS and YFSETQ. The CDR3 loop is CASRDRGTGELFF. CDR3 in DNA: TGCGCCAGCCGGGACAGGGGGACCGGGGAGCTGTTTTTT.

The chain is built from TRBV7-2 and TRBJ2-7; TRBD1 aligns across 10 bases. CDR3 size: 15 residues. Per the germline V gene, CDR1 is SGHTA and CDR2 is FQGNSA. The V segment lost 5 bases and the J segment 3 bases; nucleotides outside the gene matches: 7. CDR3 sequence (DNA): TGTGCCAGCAGCCCAGCGCGGGACAGGGGCTACGAGCAGTACTTC. Protein product: CASSPARDRGYEQYF.

This chain connects TRBV15 to TRBJ1-1; D gene ambiguous. The CDR3 spans 16 residues. The germline CDR1 and CDR2 sequences are LNHNV and YYDKDF (reference sequence). V lost 8 bases to trimming and J lost 0 bases, with 19 bases between them. For the CDR3, the DNA is TGTGCCACCCCCCTTGGTCAACGAGGTATGAACACTGAAGCTTTCTTT. This gives the protein CATPLGQRGMNTEAFF.